Here is one TCR beta chain with its context. Which cohort a participant joined came from the clinical history participants gave. In the original analysis: Counts of nucleated cells, estimated from reference gene primer amplification, were obtained. The table came from immunoSEQ multiplex PCR; TCRdb's copy has only in-frame clones and leaves some out. V, J and clone size derive from that table, while D and trimming were established from the DNA sequence. The sample has just over 250,000 clones; about 86% are singletons. The sample belongs to a study of blood T cell repertoires in COVID-19. Study in general: PBMCs, B-cell-depleted T cells, or T cells provided the cDNA or gDNA that made up the material.

There are 14 residues in the CDR3. The germline V gene has CDR1 PRHDT and CDR2 FYEKMQ (reference sequence). V shed 5 bases and J 10 bases; nucleotides not matched to a gene: 10. The chain recombines TRBV13 with TRBJ1-4, with 7 nucleotides matching TRBD1. This TCR derives from a man younger than 40 with acute COVID-19. Sample: PBMCs or T cells enriched from blood (not recorded which). This CDR3 is CASSRTGESPKLFF. The CDR3 region has the DNA TGTGCCAGCAGCCGGACAGGCGAGAGTCCAAAACTGTTTTTT.